The 27 T cell receptor beta chains below were found in one sample sequenced in a study of beta chain features in type 1 diabetes. Expressed TCRB transcripts were sequenced after all isolated RNA was converted to cDNA. Produced via immunoSEQ multiplex PCR; TCRdb's table is partial and in-frame only. The profile shows 450,000 or so clones, around 10% of them singletons. The sequenced sample was naive CD4+ T cells from blood. The receptors shown here come from a young woman in good health.

This chain uses TRBV12-5 with TRBJ2-7; 9 bases are a match to TRBD1. The CDR3 is 15 amino acids. CDR1 is LGHNT and CDR2 is FRNRAP in the germline V gene. The trim removed 3 bases at V and 1 base at J, leaving 4 bases unmatched. The CDR3 DNA reads TGTGCTAGTGGTTTCTGGGACAGGGAATCCTACGAGCAGTACTTC. Translated: CASGFWDRESYEQYF.

The table lists this clone with a few counts. The rearrangement links TRBV7-9 to TRBJ2-3; possible D gene TRBD2, 6 bases. Between the trimmed V and J ends, which lost 5 bases and 0 bases, there was a span of 15 bases. Germline CDR1 and CDR2: SEHNR and FQNEAQ (reference sequence). This CDR3 region has 16 residues. CDR3 amino acids: CASSPLGGVSTDTQYF. The CDR3, as DNA: TGTGCCAGCAGCCCCCTCGGAGGGGTAAGCACAGATACGCAGTATTTT.

The J gene is TRBJ1-2, the V gene TRBV7-2, with D uncertain. Germline V gene data show CDR1 as SGHTA and CDR2 as FQGNSA. The CDR3 runs to 11 residues. Trimming removed 4 bases at V and 8 bases at J, with 8 bases between. CDR3 sequence reads: CASSSGWGYTF. The CDR3, as DNA: TGTGCCAGCAGCTCGGGATGGGGCTACACCTTC.

This clone showed up just a few times. Other DNA sequences within the sample encode an identical CDR3. This chain links TRBV30 with TRBJ2-3; TRBD2 is a possible D gene (5 bases). Germline CDR1 reads GTSNPN; CDR2 reads SVGIG (reference sequence). The CDR3 loop spans 13 amino acids. Trimming removed 2 bases from V and 3 bases from J, with 9 bases in between. The CDR3: CAWSSGRTDTQYF. In DNA, the CDR3 is TGTGCCTGGAGTTCGGGGAGAACAGATACGCAGTATTTT. Full variable domain (remainder filled in from reference TRBV30 and TRBJ2-3): SQTIHQWPATLVQPVGSPLSLECTVEGTSNPNLYWYRQAAGRGLQLLFYSVGIGQISSEVPQNLSASRPQDRQFILSSKKLLLSDSGFYLCAWSSGRTDTQYFGPGTRLTVL.

The gene calls are TRBV7-9 and TRBJ2-1, with D unresolved. CDR3 length: 16 residues. V shed 0 bases and J shed 0 bases, with 9 bases lying between them. Germline V CDR1 and CDR2: SEHNR, FQNEAQ (reference sequence). The CDR3 sequence is CASSLATRSSYNEQFF. The DNA of the CDR3 is TGTGCCAGCAGCTTAGCGACAAGGAGCTCCTACAATGAGCAGTTCTTC. Based on the CDR3 plus reference TRBV7-9 and TRBJ2-1, the full variable domain is DTGVSQNPRHKITKRGQNVTFRCDPISEHNRLYWYRQTLGQGPEFLTYFQNEAQLEKSRLLSDRFSAERPKGSFSTLEIQRTEQGDSAMYLCASSLATRSSYNEQFFGPGTRLTVL.

The genes are TRBV18 and TRBJ2-5; unclear D gene. With 2 bases removed from V and 3 bases from J, the gap between germline ends came to 4 bases. CDR3 length equals 12 residues. Germline V gene lookup returns CDR1 KGHSH and CDR2 LQKENI. CDR3 amino acids: CASSPEEETQYF. In nucleotides, the CDR3 is TGTGCCAGCTCACCAGAGGAAGAGACCCAGTACTTC.

Only a few counts were recorded for this clone. The CDR3 sequence: CASSTRLRREGEKLFF. In DNA, the CDR3 is TGTGCCAGCAGCACACGACTCCGCAGGGAGGGCGAAAAACTGTTTTTT. The rearrangement uses TRBV7-8 and TRBJ1-4; tentative D call: TRBD1 (5 bases). Germline V gives CDR1 SGHVS, CDR2 FQNEAQ. CDR3 length: 16 residues. Trimming took 5 bases from V and 8 from J, leaving 21 bases between them.

About this clone: An end of the junction differs from the germline gene, which may be a read error. The rearrangement links TRBV7-7 to TRBJ2-3, with 7 bases fitting TRBD1. The CDR3 has 15 residues. CDR1 and CDR2 from the germline V gene are SSHAT and FNYEAQ (reference sequence). DNA for the CDR3: TGTGCTAGCAGCTTAAGAGGGGGCGGCACAGATACGCAGTATTTT. Translating gives CASSLRGGGTDTQYF.

CDR3 sequence reads: CASSLVGGVETQYF. The DNA for the CDR3 is TGTGCCAGCAGCTTAGTCGGCGGGGTAGAGACCCAGTACTTC. The J gene is TRBJ2-5, the V gene TRBV7-2, with D perhaps matching TRBD2 (6 bases). The CDR3 length is 14 residues. Looked up from germline, CDR1 is SGHTA and CDR2 is FQGNSA. V lost 1 base and J 4 bases, leaving 10 bases between the germline ends.

This chain uses TRBV7-2 with TRBJ2-3; TRBD2 might be the D (5 bases). Germline CDR1 SGHTA, CDR2 FQGNSA. V was clipped by 5 bases and J by 2 bases, with 14 bases between them. This CDR3 is 15 amino acids long. The CDR3 DNA sequence: TGTGCCAGCAGCCCCTGGGAGAGGCTCACAGATACGCAGTATTTT. Its translation is CASSPWERLTDTQYF.

The chain couples TRBV5-1 to TRBJ2-5; D is uncertain. Germline CDR1 is SGHRS and CDR2 is YFSETQ. V lost 3 bases to trimming and J lost 4 bases, with 7 bases between them. CDR3 length equals 12 residues. In DNA form, the CDR3 reads TGCGCCAGCAGCTCCCTATCAGAGACCCAGTACTTC. Its protein product is CASSSLSETQYF.

This clone occurred a few times. V and J are TRBV19 and TRBJ2-7; D remains unclear. The CDR3 runs to 13 residues. Trimming removed 2 bases at V and 3 bases at J, with 8 bases between. Germline CDR1 and CDR2: LNHDA and SQIVND (reference sequence). The CDR3 DNA follows: TGTGCCAGTAGTATAATCTCGGACTACGAGCAGTACGTC. It codes for CASSIISDYEQYV.

This clone was observed a handful of times. V usage is TRBV7-9 and J usage is TRBJ1-1, with TRBD1 matching 7 bases. The CDR3 totals 15 residues. Germline lookup yields CDR1 SEHNR and CDR2 FQNEAQ (reference sequence). J lost 3 bases, V lost 5 bases, and 9 bases had no gene match. The CDR3 DNA reads as TGTGCCAGCAGCGAATCCCCGGGACAGTACACTGAAGCTTTCTTT. As protein: CASSESPGQYTEAFF.

This clone appeared a few times. The chain recombines TRBV19 with TRBJ1-5, with D possibly matching TRBD1 (5 bases). The CDR3 has 14 amino acids. Germline CDR1 and CDR2: LNHDA and SQIVND (reference sequence). The V and J ends lost 9 bases and 3 bases respectively, with 15 bases between them. CDR3 DNA sequence: TGTGCCAGGAGGAATCAGGGACTCAATCAGCCCCAGCATTTT. Protein product: CARRNQGLNQPQHF.

This clone has only a few counts. This sequence joins TRBV27 and TRBJ1-2; no definite D call. The CDR3 covers 14 residues. Germline-derived CDR1 and CDR2 are MNHEY and SMNVEV (reference sequence). The ends were cut back, 3 bases at V and 5 bases at J, with 13 bases in the middle. The DNA of the CDR3 is TGTGCCAGCAGTTTCAGTTCCTCTCCTTATGGCTACACCTTC. Protein: CASSFSSSPYGYTF.

This clone has more than one count but fewer than ten. This sequence joins TRBV7-9 and TRBJ1-3; maybe TRBD1 (6 bases). Germline V gives CDR1 SEHNR, CDR2 FQNEAQ (reference sequence). CDR3 length equals 15 residues. Between the trimmed V and J ends, which lost 4 bases and 4 bases, there was a span of 14 bases. CDR3 protein: CASSSLDRPGNTIYF. CDR3 DNA sequence: TGTGCCAGCAGCTCACTAGACAGGCCCGGAAACACCATATATTTT.

This clone turned up a few times. This CDR3 is CAWRAGGGTDTQYF. Written as DNA, the CDR3 is TGTGCCTGGCGGGCGGGAGGGGGCACAGATACGCAGTATTTT. The chain has TRBV30 and TRBJ2-3; TRBD2 aligns across 9 bases. Germline V gives CDR1 GTSNPN, CDR2 SVGIG (reference sequence). V trimming: 5 bases; J trimming: 1 base; junction bases outside the gene matches: 4. This CDR3 contains 14 residues.

This clone was observed a few times. This sequence joins TRBV12-5 and TRBJ2-1; TRBD1 agrees at 7 bases. The germline CDR1 and CDR2 sequences are LGHNT and FRNRAP. This CDR3 has 15 residues. Trimming removed 5 bases from V and 4 bases from J; junction bases left unmatched: 8. The CDR3 reads CASGLEDRPYNEQFF. The CDR3 bases are TGTGCTAGTGGTCTTGAGGACAGGCCATACAATGAGCAGTTCTTC.

Only a few counts were recorded for this clone. V gene TRBV7-9 combines with J gene TRBJ2-3, with a tentative D call TRBD2 (6 bases). This CDR3 has 16 residues. Germline loops: CDR1 SEHNR, CDR2 FQNEAQ (reference sequence). The V end was cut by 2 bases, the J end by 1 base, with 13 bases between. This chain's CDR3 is CASSLSSGPGTDTQYF. CDR3 bases: TGTGCCAGCAGCTTATCCAGCGGGCCCGGCACAGATACGCAGTATTTT.

This clone showed up just a few times. The rearrangement joins TRBV7-2 to TRBJ1-1, with D perhaps matching TRBD1 (6 bases). V gave up 5 bases and J gave up 3 bases, with 16 bases separating them. In germline, CDR1 is SGHTA, CDR2 FQGNSA. The CDR3 length is 15 residues. The CDR3 sequence: CASSQAQGRDTEAFF. CDR3 DNA: TGTGCCAGCAGCCAAGCCCAGGGGCGGGACACTGAAGCTTTCTTT.

V and J are TRBV9 and TRBJ2-5, with D maybe TRBD1 (5 bases). The V gene lost 5 bases and the J gene lost 1 base, with 15 bases spanning the gap. The CDR3 is 15 amino acids. CDR1 and CDR2 (germline): SGDLS, YYNGEE. The CDR3 sequence: CASRSGRVAQETQYF. CDR3 sequence (DNA): TGTGCCAGCAGGAGTGGCAGGGTGGCCCAAGAGACCCAGTACTTC.

This clone was observed a few times. The chain uses TRBV28 and TRBJ2-3; D gene uncertain. CDR3 length: 13 amino acids. The germline gives CDR1 MDHEN, CDR2 SYDVKM. Trimming pared 5 bases from V and 6 bases from J, leaving 12 bases between. The CDR3 loop is CASSPPLRDTQYF. The CDR3, as DNA: TGTGCCAGCAGTCCCCCCCTTAGGGATACGCAGTATTTT. The full variable domain, with the rest looked up from reference TRBV28 and TRBJ2-3, is DVKVTQSSRYLVKRTGEKVFLECVQDMDHENMFWYRQDPGLGLRLIYFSYDVKMKEKGDIPEGYSVSREKKERFSLILESASTNQTSMYLCASSPPLRDTQYFGPGTRLTVL.

This clone was detected a few times. This sequence joins TRBV19 and TRBJ2-5; TRBD2 matches 8 bases. CDR1 is LNHDA and CDR2 is SQIVND in the germline V gene (reference sequence). The CDR3 sequence is 13 residues long. The V and J ends lost 7 bases and 5 bases, in that order; junction bases with no gene match: 6. In DNA form, the CDR3 reads TGTGCCAGTACCCCGGGACTAGGCGAGACCCAGTACTTC. Protein sequence: CASTPGLGETQYF.

The table lists this clone with a few counts. This rearrangement joins TRBV27 to TRBJ1-2; 7 bases are shared with TRBD1. Trimming removed 1 base from V and 7 bases from J; junction bases left unmatched: 3. CDR1 and CDR2 (germline): MNHEY, SMNVEV (reference sequence). The CDR3 contains 13 residues. CDR3 DNA sequence: TGTGCCAGCAGTTTATTCGCAGGGGGTGGCTACACCTTC. Residues: CASSLFAGGGYTF.

This clone was observed a few times. This sequence joins TRBV6-5 and TRBJ2-2, with D uncertain. V was clipped by 5 bases and J by 7 bases, with 17 bases between them. There are 15 residues in the CDR3. CDR1 is MNHEY and CDR2 is SVGAGI in the germline V gene. CDR3 residues: CASSQARAPYGELFF. The DNA of the CDR3 is TGTGCCAGCAGTCAGGCCCGGGCACCCTACGGGGAGCTGTTTTTT.

This clone appeared a few times. The gene calls are TRBV11-2 and TRBJ2-6; 7 positions match TRBD1. V gave up 5 bases and J gave up 2 bases; unmatched junction bases: 12. Germline CDR1 SGHAT, CDR2 FQNNGV. CDR3 size: 18 residues. For the CDR3, the DNA is TGTGCCAGCAGCATTAGGACAGGATCCTCCACTGGGGCCAACGTCCTGACTTTC. It is translated as CASSIRTGSSTGANVLTF.

The chain uses TRBV4-1 and TRBJ1-2; D gene unclear. Trimming pared 3 bases from V and 4 bases from J, leaving 12 bases between. Per the germline V gene, CDR1 is MGHRA and CDR2 is YSYEKL. This CDR3 comprises 14 residues. DNA for the CDR3: TGCGCCAGCAGCCACCGAACGGTATTCTATGGCTACACCTTC. Its protein product is CASSHRTVFYGYTF.